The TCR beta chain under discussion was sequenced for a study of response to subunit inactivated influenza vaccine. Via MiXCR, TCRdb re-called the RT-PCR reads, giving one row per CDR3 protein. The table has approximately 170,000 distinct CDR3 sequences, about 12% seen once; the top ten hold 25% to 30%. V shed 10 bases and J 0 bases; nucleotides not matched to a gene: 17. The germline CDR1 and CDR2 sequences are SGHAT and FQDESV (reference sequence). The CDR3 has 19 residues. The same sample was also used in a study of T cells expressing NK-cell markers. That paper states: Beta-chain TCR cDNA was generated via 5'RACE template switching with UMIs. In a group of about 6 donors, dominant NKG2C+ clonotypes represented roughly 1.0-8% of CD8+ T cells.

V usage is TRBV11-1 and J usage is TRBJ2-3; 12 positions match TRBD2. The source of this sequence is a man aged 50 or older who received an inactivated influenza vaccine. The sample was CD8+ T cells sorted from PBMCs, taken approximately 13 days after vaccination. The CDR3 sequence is CATGNGLAGLRPSTDTQYF. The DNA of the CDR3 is TGTGCCACTGGCAACGGACTAGCGGGATTGAGGCCTAGCACAGATACGCAGTATTTT.